This T cell receptor beta chain is drawn from a study of CD8 T cells in ankylosing spondylitis. With molecular barcodes, quantitative 5'-RACE was used to make the TCR beta libraries. TCRdb recomputed calls from the 5' RACE reads with MiXCR, one row per CDR3 protein. The sample carries approximately 200,000 distinct CDR3 sequences, 10% to 15% recorded once. The CDR3 is 14 residues long. Unmatched junction bases numbered 1, after V lost 0 bases and J lost 3 bases. Germline-derived CDR1 and CDR2 are MNHEY and SMNVEV (reference sequence). Concerning this clonotype: The antigen remains undetermined.

Overall study results and limits: Ankylosing spondylitis blood appeared to carry a characteristic TCR beta motif of roughly eight highly homologous variants. Disease-linked clones were CD8+ and relatively rare in peripheral blood. It was reported that disease-linked clones were significantly enriched in matched ankylosing spondylitis synovial fluid.

The specimen was blood, either unsorted or a sorted T cell fraction (not recorded which). The chain links TRBV27 to TRBJ2-7; 8 nucleotides line up with TRBD2. The clonotype comes from a female donor with ankylosing spondylitis or in good health (not recorded which). As DNA, the CDR3 is TGTGCCAGCAGTTTATCCGCGGGGGGCTACGAGCAGTACTTC. It specifies CASSLSAGGYEQYF.